The 8 T cell receptor beta chains presented below share a single source sample, sequenced in a study of cytomegalovirus exposure and HLA in healthy donors. 13 Jbeta primers and 60 Vbeta primers were used for the PCR. Generated by immunoSEQ multiplex PCR, the TCRdb table keeps only in-frame clones and is missing some. The sample has 200,000 to 250,000 clones; 60% to 80% are singletons. The specimen was PBMCs. All receptors come from a man aged 18 to 30 in good health and CMV-seronegative.

The rearrangement joins TRBV19 to TRBJ2-2; D perhaps matches TRBD1 (6 bases). In germline, CDR1 is LNHDA, CDR2 SQIVND (reference sequence). Trimming cost V 5 bases and J 3 bases, with 13 bases left between them. This CDR3 is built from 15 residues. The CDR3 spells CASSVWTADTGELFF. CDR3 DNA sequence: TGTGCCAGTAGTGTCTGGACAGCGGACACCGGGGAGCTGTTTTTT.

The chain links TRBV19 to TRBJ2-1, with TRBD1 matching over 10 bases. The ends lost 8 bases at V and 6 bases at J; junction bases unmatched: 7. Germline V CDR1 and CDR2: LNHDA, SQIVND (reference sequence). CDR3 length: 14 amino acids. CDR3 DNA sequence: TGTGCCAGTGCTTCCGGGACAGGGGCCAATGAGCAGTTCTTC. Amino acid sequence: CASASGTGANEQFF.

This chain's CDR3 is CASSLGTGQETQYF. For the CDR3, the DNA is TGTGCCAGCAGCTTAGGGACAGGACAAGAGACCCAGTACTTC. The rearrangement joins TRBV7-6 to TRBJ2-5; 7 nucleotides match TRBD1. The ends lost 1 base at V and 2 bases at J; junction bases unmatched: 1. In germline, CDR1 is SGHVS, CDR2 FNYEAQ. The CDR3 is 14 residues long.

The chain carries TRBV11-2 and TRBJ2-7; 10 nucleotides agree with TRBD1. The germline gives CDR1 SGHAT, CDR2 FQNNGV. The J segment lost 6 bases and the V segment lost 8 bases, leaving 7 bases of the junction unmatched. The CDR3 is made up of 13 amino acids. The CDR3 loop reads CASGRQGAVEQYF. The CDR3 nucleotides are TGTGCCAGCGGCCGACAGGGGGCAGTCGAGCAGTACTTC. Based on the CDR3 plus reference TRBV11-2 and TRBJ2-7, the full variable domain is EAGVAQSPRYKIIEKRQSVAFWCNPISGHATLYWYQQILGQGPKLLIQFQNNGVVDDSQLPKDRFSAERLKGVDSTLKIQPAKLEDSAVYLCASGRQGAVEQYFGPGTRLTVT.

The chain employs TRBV7-8 and TRBJ2-1; TRBD2 matches 7 bases. This CDR3 comprises 16 residues. J lost 3 bases, V lost 4 bases, and 9 bases had no gene match. Per the germline V gene, CDR1 is SGHVS and CDR2 is FQNEAQ. The CDR3 is CASSSLGAGYYNEQFF. The DNA for the CDR3 is TGTGCCAGCAGCTCCCTAGGAGCGGGGTACTACAATGAGCAGTTCTTC.

This CDR3 is CSVGPTGNSGYTF. In DNA, the CDR3 is TGCAGCGTTGGGCCGACAGGCAACTCAGGCTACACCTTC. V gene TRBV29-1 combines with J gene TRBJ1-2, with D possibly being TRBD1 (6 bases). The V gene's germline CDR1 is SQVTM and CDR2 ANQGSEA. This CDR3 is 13 amino acids long. Trimming shortened V by 4 bases and J by 8 bases, and 17 bases separated the two germline ends.

The V and J genes are TRBV7-9 and TRBJ1-6, with 10 nucleotides matching TRBD1. This CDR3 is built from 16 residues. V dropped 5 bases and J dropped 8; count of bases not matched to a gene: 9. From germline, CDR1 is SEHNR and CDR2 FQNEAQ (reference sequence). The CDR3 loop is CASSRRQGAWDSPLHF. Written as DNA, the CDR3 is TGTGCCAGCAGCCGAAGACAGGGGGCTTGGGATTCACCCCTCCACTTT. Drawing the rest from reference TRBV7-9 and TRBJ1-6, the complete variable domain is DTGVSQNPRHKITKRGQNVTFRCDPISEHNRLYWYRQTLGQGPEFLTYFQNEAQLEKSRLLSDRFSAERPKGSFSTLEIQRTEQGDSAMYLCASSRRQGAWDSPLHFGNGTRLTVT.

V gene TRBV4-3 combines with J gene TRBJ2-4; 7 nucleotides agree with TRBD1. Germline CDR1 reads LGHNA; CDR2 reads YSLEER. The J segment lost 13 bases and the V segment lost 0 bases, leaving 9 bases of the junction unmatched. The CDR3 spans 14 residues. CDR3 nucleotide sequence: TGCGCCAGCAGCCAAGATTTTGCGACAGGGAAACAGTACTTC. Protein product: CASSQDFATGKQYF.